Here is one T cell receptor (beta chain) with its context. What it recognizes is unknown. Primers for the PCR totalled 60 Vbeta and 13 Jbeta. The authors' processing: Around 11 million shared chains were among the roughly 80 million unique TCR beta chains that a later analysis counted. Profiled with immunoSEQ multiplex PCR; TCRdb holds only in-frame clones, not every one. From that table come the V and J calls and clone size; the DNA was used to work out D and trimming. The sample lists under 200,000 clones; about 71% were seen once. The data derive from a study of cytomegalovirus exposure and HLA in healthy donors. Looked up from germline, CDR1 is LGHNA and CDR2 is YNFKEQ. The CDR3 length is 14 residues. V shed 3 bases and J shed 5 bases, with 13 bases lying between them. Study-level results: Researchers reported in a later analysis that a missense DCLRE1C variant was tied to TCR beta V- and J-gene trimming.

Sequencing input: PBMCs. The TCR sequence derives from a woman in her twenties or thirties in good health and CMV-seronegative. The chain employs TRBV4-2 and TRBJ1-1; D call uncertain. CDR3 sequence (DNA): TGTGCCAGCAGCCACCCCCTGCGAAATACTGAAGCTTTCTTT. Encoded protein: CASSHPLRNTEAFF.